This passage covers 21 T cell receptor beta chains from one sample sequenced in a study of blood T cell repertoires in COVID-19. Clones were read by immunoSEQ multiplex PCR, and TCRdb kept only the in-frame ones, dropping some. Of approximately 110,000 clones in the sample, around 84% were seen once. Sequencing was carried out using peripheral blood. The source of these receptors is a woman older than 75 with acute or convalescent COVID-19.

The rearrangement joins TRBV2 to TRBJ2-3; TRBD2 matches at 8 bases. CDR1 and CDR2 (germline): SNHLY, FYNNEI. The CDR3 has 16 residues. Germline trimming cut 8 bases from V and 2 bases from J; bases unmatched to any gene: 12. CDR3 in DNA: TGTGCCAGCTTATCCGGGAGGGCCTGGAACACAGATACGCAGTATTTT. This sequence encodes CASLSGRAWNTDTQYF.

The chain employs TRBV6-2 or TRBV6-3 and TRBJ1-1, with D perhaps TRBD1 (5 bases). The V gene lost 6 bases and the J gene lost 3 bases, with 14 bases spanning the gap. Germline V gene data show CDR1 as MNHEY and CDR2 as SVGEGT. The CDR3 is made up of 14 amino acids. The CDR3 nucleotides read TGTGCCAGCAGCCACAGACAGAAGGACACTGAAGCTTTCTTT. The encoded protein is CASSHRQKDTEAFF.

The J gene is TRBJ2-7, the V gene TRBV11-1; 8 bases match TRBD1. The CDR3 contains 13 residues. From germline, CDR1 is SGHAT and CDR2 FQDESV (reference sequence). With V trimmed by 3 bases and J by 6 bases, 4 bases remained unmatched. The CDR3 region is CASSFWTGSEQYF. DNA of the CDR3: TGTGCCAGCAGCTTCTGGACAGGGAGCGAGCAGTACTTC.

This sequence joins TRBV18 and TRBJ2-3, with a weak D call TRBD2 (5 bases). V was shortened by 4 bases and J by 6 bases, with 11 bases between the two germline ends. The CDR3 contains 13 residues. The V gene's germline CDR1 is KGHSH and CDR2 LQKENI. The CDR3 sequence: CASSRESSDTQYF. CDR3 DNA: TGTGCCAGCTCACGGGAGTCTAGCGATACGCAGTATTTT. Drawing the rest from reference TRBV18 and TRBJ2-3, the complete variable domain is NAGVMQNPRHLVRRRGQEARLRCSPMKGHSHVYWYRQLPEEGLKFMVYLQKENIIDESGMPKERFSAEFPKEGPSILRIQQVVRGDSAAYFCASSRESSDTQYFGPGTRLTVL.

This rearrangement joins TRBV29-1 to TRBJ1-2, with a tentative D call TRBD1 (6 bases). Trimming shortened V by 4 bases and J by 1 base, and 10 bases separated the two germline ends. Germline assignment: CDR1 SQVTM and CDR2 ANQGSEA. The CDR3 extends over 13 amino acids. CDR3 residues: CSVGQDRNYGYTF. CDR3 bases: TGCAGCGTTGGACAGGATCGTAACTATGGCTACACCTTC.

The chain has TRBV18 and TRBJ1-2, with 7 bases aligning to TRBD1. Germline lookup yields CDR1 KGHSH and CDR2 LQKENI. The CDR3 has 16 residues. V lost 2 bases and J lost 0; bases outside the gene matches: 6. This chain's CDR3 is CASSPIGTETNYGYTF. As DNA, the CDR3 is TGTGCCAGCTCACCAATCGGGACAGAAACTAACTATGGCTACACCTTC.

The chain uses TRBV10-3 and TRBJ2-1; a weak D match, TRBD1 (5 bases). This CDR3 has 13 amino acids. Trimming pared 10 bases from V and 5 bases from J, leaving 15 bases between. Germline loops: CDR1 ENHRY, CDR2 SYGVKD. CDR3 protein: CATARGTNNEQFF. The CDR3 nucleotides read TGTGCCACCGCTAGGGGCACAAACAATGAGCAGTTCTTC.

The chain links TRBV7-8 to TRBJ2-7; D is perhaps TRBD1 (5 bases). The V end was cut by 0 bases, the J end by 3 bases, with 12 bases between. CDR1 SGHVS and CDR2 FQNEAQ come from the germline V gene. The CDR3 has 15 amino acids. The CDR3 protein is CASSLAGVMSYEQYV. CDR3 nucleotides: TGTGCCAGCAGCTTAGCAGGGGTAATGAGCTACGAGCAGTACGTC.

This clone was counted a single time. CDR3 nucleotide sequence: TGTGCCAGCAGCTTCCGAGGGGGGGCTTCCTACGAGCAGTACTTC. Translation: CASSFRGGASYEQYF. The chain is built from TRBV11-2 and TRBJ2-7; maybe TRBD2 (7 bases). Trimming took 3 bases from V and 1 from J, leaving 13 bases between them. Germline loops: CDR1 SGHAT, CDR2 FQNNGV. The CDR3 runs to 15 residues. Drawing the rest from reference TRBV11-2 and TRBJ2-7, the complete variable domain is EAGVAQSPRYKIIEKRQSVAFWCNPISGHATLYWYQQILGQGPKLLIQFQNNGVVDDSQLPKDRFSAERLKGVDSTLKIQPAKLEDSAVYLCASSFRGGASYEQYFGPGTRLTVT.

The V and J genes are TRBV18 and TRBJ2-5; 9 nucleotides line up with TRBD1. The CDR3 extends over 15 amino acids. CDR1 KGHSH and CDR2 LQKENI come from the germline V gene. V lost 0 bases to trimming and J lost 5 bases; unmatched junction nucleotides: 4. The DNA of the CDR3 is TGTGCCAGCTCACCACCGGGGACAGGGTTTGAGACCCAGTACTTC. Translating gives CASSPPGTGFETQYF.

As DNA, the CDR3 is TGTGCCAGCAGCTCCAAGCGGGTAGGGCCTGGGCATGAGCAGTTCTTC. Amino acid sequence: CASSSKRVGPGHEQFF. The rearrangement links TRBV5-4 to TRBJ2-1; a weak D match, TRBD2 (6 bases). CDR1 is SGHNT and CDR2 is YYREEE in the germline V gene (reference sequence). The CDR3 loop spans 16 amino acids. V lost 3 bases, J lost 8 bases, and 21 bases lay in between.

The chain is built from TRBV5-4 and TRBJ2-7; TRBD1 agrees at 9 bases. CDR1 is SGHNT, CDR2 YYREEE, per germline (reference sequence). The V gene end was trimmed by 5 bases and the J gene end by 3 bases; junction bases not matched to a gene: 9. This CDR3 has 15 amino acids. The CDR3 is CASRQPGQGYYEQYF. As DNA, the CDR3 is TGTGCCAGCAGACAACCGGGACAGGGATACTACGAGCAGTACTTC.

The CDR3 nucleotides are TGCGCCAGCAGGGAAGGGGGCCGGAACACTGAAGCTTTCTTT. Protein product: CASREGGRNTEAFF. This chain connects TRBV5-1 to TRBJ1-1; TRBD1 matches 7 bases. Germline V gives CDR1 SGHRS, CDR2 YFSETQ. The CDR3 is made up of 14 amino acids. V lost 5 bases to trimming and J lost 1 base; unmatched junction nucleotides: 5.

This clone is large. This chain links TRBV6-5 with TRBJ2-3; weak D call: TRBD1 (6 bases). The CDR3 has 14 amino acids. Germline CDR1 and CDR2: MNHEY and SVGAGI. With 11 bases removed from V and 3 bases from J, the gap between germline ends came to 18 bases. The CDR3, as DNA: TGTGCCGCTACAGGGACGGCAGCAACAGATACGCAGTATTTT. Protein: CAATGTAATDTQYF.

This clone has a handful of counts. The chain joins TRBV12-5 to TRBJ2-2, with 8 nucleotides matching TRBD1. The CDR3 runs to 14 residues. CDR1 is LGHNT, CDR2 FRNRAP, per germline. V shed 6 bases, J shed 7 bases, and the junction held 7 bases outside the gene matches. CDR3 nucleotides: TGTGCTAGTGGCCCTCAGGGGGCAGACGGGGAGCTGTTTTTT. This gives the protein CASGPQGADGELFF.

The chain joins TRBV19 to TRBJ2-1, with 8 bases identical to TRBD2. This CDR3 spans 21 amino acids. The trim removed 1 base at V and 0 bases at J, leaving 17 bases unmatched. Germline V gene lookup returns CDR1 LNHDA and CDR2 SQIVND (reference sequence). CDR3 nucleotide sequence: TGTGCCAGTAGTATAGTGGGGCTAGCGGGTATCAATCCCAGCTCCTACAATGAGCAGTTCTTC. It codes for CASSIVGLAGINPSSYNEQFF.

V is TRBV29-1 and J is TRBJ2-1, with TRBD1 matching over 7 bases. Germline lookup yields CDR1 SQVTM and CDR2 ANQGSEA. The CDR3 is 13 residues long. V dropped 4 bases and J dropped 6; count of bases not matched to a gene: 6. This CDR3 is CSVAQGVGNEQFF. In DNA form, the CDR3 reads TGCAGCGTTGCCCAGGGGGTAGGCAATGAGCAGTTCTTC.

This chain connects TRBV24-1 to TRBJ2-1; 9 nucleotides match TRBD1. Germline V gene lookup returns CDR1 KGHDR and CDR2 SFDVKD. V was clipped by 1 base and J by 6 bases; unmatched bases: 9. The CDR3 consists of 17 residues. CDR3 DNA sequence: TGTGCCACCAGTGATTTTACAGGGACAGGGATAGGCAATGAGCAGTTCTTC. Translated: CATSDFTGTGIGNEQFF.

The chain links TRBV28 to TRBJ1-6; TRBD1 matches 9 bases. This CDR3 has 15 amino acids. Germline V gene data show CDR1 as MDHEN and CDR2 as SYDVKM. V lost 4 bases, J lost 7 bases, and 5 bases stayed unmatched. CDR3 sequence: CASSSGQGRNSPLHF. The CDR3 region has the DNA TGTGCCAGCAGTTCGGGACAGGGTCGGAATTCACCCCTCCACTTT.

The CDR3 protein is CASSFGSNQPQHF. CDR3 coding DNA: TGTGCCAGCAGTTTCGGGAGCAATCAGCCCCAGCATTTT. The gene calls are TRBV12-3 or TRBV12-4 and TRBJ1-5; D is uncertain. V shed 3 bases and J shed 1 base, with 4 bases lying between them. This CDR3 is built from 13 residues.

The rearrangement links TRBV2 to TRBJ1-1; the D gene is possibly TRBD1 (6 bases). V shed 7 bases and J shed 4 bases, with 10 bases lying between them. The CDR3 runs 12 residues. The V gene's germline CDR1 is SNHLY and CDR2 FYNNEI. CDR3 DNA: TGTGCCAGCATCAGGGGCCGCACTGAAGCTTTCTTT. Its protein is CASIRGRTEAFF. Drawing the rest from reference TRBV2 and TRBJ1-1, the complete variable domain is EPEVTQTPSHQVTQMGQEVILRCVPISNHLYFYWYRQILGQKVEFLVSFYNNEISEKSEIFDDQFSVERPDGSNFTLKIRSTKLEDSAMYFCASIRGRTEAFFGQGTRLTVV.